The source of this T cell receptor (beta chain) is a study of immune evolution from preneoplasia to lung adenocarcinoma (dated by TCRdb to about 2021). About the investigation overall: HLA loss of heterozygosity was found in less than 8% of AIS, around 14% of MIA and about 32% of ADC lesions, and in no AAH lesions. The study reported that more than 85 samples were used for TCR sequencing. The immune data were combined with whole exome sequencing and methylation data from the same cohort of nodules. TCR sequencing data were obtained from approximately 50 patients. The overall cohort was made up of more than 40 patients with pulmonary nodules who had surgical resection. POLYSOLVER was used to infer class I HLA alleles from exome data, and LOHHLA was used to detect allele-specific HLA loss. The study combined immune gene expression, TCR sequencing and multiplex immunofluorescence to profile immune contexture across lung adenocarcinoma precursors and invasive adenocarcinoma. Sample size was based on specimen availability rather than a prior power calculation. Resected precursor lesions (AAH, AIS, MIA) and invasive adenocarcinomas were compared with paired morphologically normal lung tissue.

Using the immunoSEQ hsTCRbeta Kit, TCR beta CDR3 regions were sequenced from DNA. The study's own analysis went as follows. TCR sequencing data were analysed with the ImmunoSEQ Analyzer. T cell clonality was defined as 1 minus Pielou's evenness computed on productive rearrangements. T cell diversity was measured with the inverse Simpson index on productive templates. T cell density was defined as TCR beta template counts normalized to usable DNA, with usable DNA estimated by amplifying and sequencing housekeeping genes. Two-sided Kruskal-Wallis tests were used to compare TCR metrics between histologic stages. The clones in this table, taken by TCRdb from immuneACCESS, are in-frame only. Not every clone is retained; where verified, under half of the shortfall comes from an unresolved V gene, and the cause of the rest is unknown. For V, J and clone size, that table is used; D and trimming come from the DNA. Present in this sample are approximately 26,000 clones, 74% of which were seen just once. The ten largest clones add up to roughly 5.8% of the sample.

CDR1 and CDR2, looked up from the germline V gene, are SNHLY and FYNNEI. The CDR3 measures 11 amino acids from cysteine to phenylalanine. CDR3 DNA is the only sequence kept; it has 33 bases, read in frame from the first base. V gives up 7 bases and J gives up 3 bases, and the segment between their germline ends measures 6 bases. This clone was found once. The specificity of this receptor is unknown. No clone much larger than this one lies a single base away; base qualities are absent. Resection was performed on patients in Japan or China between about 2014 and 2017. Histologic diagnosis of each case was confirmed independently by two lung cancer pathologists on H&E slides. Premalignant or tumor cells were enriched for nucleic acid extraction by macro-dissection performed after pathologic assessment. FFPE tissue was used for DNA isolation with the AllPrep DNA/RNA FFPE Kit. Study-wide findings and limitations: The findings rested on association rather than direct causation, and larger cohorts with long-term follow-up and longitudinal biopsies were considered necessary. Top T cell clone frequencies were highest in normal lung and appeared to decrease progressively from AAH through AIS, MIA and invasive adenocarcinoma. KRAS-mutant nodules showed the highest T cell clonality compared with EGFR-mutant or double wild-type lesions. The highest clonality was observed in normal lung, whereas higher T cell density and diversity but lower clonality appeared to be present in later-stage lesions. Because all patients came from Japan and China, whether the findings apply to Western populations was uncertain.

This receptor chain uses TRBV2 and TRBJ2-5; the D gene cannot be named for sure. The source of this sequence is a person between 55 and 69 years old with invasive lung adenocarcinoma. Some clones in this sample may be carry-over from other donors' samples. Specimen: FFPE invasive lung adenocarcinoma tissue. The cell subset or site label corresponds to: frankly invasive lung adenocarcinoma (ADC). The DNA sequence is TGTGCCAGCAAGACGGAAGAGACCCAGTACTTC. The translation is CASKTEETQYF.